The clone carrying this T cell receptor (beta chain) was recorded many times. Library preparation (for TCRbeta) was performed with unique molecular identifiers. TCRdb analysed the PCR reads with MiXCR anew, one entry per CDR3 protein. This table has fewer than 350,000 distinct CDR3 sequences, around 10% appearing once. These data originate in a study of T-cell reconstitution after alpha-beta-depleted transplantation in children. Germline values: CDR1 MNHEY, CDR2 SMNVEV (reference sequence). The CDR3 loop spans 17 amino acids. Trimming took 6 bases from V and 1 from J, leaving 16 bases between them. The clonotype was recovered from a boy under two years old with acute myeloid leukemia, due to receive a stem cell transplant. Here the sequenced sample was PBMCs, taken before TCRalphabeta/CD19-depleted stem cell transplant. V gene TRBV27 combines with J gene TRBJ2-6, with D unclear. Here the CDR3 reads CASRYSSWSSGANVLTF. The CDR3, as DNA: TGTGCCAGCAGATACAGTTCCTGGTCTTCTGGGGCCAACGTCCTGACTTTC.